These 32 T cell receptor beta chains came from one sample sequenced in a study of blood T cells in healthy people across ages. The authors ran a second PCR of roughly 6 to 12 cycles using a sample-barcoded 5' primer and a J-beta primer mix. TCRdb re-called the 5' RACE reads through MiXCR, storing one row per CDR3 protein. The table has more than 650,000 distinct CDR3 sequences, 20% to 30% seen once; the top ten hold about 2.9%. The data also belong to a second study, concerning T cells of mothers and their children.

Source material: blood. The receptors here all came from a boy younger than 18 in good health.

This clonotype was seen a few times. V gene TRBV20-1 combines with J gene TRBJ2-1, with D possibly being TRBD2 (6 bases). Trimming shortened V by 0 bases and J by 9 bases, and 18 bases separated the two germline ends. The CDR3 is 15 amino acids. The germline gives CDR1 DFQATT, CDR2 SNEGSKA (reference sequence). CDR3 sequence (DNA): TGCAGTGCTAGAGATTTCCCAGCGGGTAACAGTGAGCAGTTCTTC. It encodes CSARDFPAGNSEQFF.

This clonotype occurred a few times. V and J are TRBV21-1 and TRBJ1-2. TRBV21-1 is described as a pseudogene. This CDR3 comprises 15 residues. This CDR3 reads CASTLSGGTNYGYTF. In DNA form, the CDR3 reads TGTGCCAGCACCTTGAGCGGGGGAACTAACTATGGCTACACCTTC.

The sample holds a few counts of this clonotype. CDR3 region: CASRILEDYNNEQFF. Written as DNA, the CDR3 is TGTGCCAGCAGGATCCTCGAGGACTATAACAATGAGCAGTTCTTC. The chain couples TRBV7-9 to TRBJ2-7; maybe TRBD2 (6 bases). Gene TRBJ2-1 matches the end of the DNA better, so the J call may be wrong. CDR3 length equals 15 residues. Germline V gene data show CDR1 as SEHNR and CDR2 as FQNEAQ (reference sequence).

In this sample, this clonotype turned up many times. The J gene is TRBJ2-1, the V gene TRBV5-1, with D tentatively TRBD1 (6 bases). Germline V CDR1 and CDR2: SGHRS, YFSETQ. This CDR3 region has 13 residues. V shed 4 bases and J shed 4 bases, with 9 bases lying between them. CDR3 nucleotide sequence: TGCGCCAGCAGCCCTGGACAGTACAATGAGCAGTTCTTC. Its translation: CASSPGQYNEQFF.

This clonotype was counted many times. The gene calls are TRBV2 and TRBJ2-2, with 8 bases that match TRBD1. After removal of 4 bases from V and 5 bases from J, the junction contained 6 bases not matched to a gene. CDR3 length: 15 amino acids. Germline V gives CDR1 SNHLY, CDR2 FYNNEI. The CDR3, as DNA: TGTGCCAGCAGTGGAACAGGGGGTTCGACCGGGGAGCTGTTTTTT. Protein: CASSGTGGSTGELFF.

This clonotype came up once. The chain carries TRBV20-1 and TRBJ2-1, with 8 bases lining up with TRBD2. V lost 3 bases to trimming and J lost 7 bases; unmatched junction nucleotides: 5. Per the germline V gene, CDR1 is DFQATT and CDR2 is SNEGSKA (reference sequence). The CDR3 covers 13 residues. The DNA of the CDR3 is TGCAGTGCTAGCGGGGGGGCCACGAATGAGCAGTTCTTC. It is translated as CSASGGATNEQFF.

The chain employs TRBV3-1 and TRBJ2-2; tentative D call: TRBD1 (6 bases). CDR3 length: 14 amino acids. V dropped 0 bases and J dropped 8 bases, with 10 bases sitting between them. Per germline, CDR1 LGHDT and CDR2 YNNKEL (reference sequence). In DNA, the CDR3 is TGTGCCAGCAGCCAAGATTACAGGGCTGGGGAGCTGTTTTTT. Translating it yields CASSQDYRAGELFF.

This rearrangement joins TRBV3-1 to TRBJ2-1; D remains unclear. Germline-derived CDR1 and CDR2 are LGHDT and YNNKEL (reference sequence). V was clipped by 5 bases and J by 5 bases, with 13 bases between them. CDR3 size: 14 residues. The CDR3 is CASSLGFGDNEQFF. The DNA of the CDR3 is TGTGCCAGCAGCTTGGGGTTTGGGGACAATGAGCAGTTCTTC.

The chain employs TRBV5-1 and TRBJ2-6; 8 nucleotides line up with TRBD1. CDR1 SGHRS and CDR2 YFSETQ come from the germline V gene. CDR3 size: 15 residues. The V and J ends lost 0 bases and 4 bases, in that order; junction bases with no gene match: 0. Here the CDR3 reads CASSLGTGGANVLTF. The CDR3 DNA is TGCGCCAGCAGCTTGGGGACAGGGGGGGCCAACGTCCTGACTTTC.

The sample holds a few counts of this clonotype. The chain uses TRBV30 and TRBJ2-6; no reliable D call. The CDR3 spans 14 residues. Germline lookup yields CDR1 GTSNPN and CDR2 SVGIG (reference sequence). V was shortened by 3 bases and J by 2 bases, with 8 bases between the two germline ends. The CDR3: CAWRGPTGANVLTF. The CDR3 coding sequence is TGTGCCTGGAGGGGCCCCACTGGGGCCAACGTCCTGACTTTC. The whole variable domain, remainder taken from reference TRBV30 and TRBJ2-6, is SQTIHQWPATLVQPVGSPLSLECTVEGTSNPNLYWYRQAAGRGLQLLFYSVGIGQISSEVPQNLSASRPQDRQFILSSKKLLLSDSGFYLCAWRGPTGANVLTFGAGSRLTVL.

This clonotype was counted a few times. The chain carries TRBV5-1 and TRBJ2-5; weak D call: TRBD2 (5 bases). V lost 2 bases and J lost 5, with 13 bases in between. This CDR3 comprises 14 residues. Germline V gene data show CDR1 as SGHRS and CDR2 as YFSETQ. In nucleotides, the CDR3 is TGCGCCAGCAGCTTAACCGGGAATGGCGAGACCCAGTACTTC. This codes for CASSLTGNGETQYF.

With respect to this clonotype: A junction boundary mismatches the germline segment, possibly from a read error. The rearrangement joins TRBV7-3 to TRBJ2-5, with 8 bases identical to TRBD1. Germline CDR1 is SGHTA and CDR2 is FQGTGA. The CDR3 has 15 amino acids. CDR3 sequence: CASSATGARQETQYF. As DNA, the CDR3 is TGTGCCAGCAGCGCGACAGGGGCTAGACAAGAGACTCAGTACTTC.

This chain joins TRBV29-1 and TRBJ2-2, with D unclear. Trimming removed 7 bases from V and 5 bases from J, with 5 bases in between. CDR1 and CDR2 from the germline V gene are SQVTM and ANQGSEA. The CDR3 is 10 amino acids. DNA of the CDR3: TGCAGCGGGGGTACCGGGGAGCTGTTTTTT. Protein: CSGGTGELFF.

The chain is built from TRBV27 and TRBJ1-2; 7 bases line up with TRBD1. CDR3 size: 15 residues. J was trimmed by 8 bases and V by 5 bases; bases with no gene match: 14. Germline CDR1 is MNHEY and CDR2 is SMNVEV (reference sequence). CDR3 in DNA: TGTGCCAGCAGTCCATCCCCGACAGGGAGGGCCGGCTACACCTTC. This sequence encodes CASSPSPTGRAGYTF.

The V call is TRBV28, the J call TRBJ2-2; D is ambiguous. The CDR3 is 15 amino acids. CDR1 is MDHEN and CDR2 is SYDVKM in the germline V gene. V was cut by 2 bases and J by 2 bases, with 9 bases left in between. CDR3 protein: CASSLGRSNTGELFF. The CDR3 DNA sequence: TGTGCCAGCAGTTTAGGCAGGTCTAACACCGGGGAGCTGTTTTTT.

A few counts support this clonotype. The CDR3 loop reads CASSASGGAGLETQYF. DNA of the CDR3: TGTGCCAGCAGCGCTAGCGGGGGGGCCGGGTTGGAGACCCAGTACTTC. The V call is TRBV9, the J call TRBJ2-5, with 12 positions matching TRBD2. CDR3 length: 16 amino acids. Germline-derived CDR1 and CDR2 are SGDLS and YYNGEE. J lost 5 bases, V lost 3 bases, and 8 bases had no gene match.

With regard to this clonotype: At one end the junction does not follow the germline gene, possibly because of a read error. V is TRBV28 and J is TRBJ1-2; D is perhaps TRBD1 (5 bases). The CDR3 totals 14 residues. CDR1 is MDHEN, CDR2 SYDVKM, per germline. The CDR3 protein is CASNRGSPIYGYTF. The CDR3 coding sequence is TGTGCCAGCAATCGGGGGTCTCCAATATATGGCTATACCTTC.

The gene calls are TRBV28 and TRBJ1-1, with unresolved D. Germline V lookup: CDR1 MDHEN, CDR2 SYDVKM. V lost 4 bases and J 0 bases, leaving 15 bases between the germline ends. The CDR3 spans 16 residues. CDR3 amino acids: CASSSNTAGMNTEAFF. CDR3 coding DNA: TGTGCCAGCAGTTCAAACACAGCGGGGATGAACACTGAAGCTTTCTTT.

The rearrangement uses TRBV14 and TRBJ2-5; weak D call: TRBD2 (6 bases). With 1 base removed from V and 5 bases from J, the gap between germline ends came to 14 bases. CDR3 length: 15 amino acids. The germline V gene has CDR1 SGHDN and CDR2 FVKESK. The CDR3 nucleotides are TGTGCCAGCAGCCAAGGGGACTGGAATCGGGAGACCCAGTACTTC. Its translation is CASSQGDWNRETQYF.

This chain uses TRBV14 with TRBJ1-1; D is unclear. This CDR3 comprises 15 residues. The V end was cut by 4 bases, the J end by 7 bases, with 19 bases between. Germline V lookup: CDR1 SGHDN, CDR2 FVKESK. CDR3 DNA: TGTGCCAGCAGCCGCGCCGTGGGTAGGAATATTGAAGCTTTCTTT. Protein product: CASSRAVGRNIEAFF.

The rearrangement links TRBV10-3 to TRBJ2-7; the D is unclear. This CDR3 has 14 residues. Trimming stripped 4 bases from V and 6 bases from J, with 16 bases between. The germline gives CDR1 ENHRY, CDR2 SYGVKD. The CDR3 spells CAISGARSVSEQYF. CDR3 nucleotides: TGTGCCATCAGTGGTGCCAGATCCGTCTCCGAGCAGTACTTC.

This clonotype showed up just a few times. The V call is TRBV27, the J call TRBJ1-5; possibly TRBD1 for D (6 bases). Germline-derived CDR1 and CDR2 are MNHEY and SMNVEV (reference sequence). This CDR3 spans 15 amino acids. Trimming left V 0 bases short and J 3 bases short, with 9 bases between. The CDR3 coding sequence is TGTGCCAGCAGTTTATCGGGGGCAGACAATCAGCCCCAGCATTTT. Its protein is CASSLSGADNQPQHF.

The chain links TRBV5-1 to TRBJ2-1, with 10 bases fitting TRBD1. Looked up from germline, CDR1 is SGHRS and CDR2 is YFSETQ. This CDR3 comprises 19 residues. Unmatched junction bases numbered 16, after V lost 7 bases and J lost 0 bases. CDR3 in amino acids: CASRLLWTGGSGSYNEQFF. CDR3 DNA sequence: TGCGCCAGCCGACTTCTCTGGACAGGGGGATCAGGCTCCTACAATGAGCAGTTCTTC.

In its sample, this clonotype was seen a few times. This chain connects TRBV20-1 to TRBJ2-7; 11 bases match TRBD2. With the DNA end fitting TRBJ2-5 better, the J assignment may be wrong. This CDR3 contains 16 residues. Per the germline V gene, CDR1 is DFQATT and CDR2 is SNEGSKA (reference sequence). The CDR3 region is CSAGGQLAGVQETQYF. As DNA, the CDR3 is TGCAGTGCTGGGGGCCAACTAGCGGGGGTCCAAGAGACCCAGTACTTC.

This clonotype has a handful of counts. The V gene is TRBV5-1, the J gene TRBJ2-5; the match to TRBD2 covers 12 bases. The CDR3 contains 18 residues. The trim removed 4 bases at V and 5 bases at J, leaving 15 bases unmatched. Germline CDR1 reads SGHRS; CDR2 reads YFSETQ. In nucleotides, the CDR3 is TGCGCCAGCAGCCCTTCCGGGACTAGCGGGCTCAGTGGCGAGACCCAGTACTTC. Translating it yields CASSPSGTSGLSGETQYF.

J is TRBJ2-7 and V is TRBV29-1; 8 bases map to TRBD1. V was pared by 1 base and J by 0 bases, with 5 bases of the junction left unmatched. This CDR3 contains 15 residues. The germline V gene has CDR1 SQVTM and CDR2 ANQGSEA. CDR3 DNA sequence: TGCAGCGTTGAAGCCCCGACAGGGGCCTCCTACGAGCAGTACTTC. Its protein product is CSVEAPTGASYEQYF.

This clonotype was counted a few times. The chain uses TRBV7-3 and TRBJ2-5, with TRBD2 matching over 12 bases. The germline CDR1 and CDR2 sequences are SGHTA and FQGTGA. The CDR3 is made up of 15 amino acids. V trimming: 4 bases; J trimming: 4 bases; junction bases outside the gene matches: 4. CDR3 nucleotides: TGTGCCAGCAGCTGGGGACTAGCGGGCCTAGAGACCCAGTACTTC. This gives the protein CASSWGLAGLETQYF.

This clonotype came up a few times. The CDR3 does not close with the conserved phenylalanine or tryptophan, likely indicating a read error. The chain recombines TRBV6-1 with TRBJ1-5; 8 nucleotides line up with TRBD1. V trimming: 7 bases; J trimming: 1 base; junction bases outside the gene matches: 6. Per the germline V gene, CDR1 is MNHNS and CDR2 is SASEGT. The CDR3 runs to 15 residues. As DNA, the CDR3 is TGTGCCAGCACCAAGGACAGGGAAAGCAATCAGCCCCAGCATCTT. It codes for CASTKDRESNQPQHL.

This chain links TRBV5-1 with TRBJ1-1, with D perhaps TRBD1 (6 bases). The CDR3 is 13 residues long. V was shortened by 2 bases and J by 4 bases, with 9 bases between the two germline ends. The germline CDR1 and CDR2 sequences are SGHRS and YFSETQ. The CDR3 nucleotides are TGCGCCAGCAGCTTCGACAGGTCCACTGAAGCTTTCTTT. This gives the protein CASSFDRSTEAFF.

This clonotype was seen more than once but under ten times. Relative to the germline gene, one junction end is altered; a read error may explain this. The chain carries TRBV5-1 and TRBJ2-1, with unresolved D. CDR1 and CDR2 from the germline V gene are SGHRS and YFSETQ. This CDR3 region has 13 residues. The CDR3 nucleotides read TGCGCCAGCAGCTTGGATTTGGCCGGTGAGCAGCTCTTC. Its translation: CASSLDLAGEQLF.

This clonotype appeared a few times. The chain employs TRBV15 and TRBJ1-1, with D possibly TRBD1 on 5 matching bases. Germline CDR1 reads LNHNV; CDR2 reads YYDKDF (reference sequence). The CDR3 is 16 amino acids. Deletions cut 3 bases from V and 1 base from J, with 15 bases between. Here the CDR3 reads CATSREPGPRNTEAFF. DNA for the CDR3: TGTGCCACCAGCAGGGAACCGGGACCTAGGAACACTGAAGCTTTCTTT.

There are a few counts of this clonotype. For the CDR3, the DNA is TGTGCCAGCAGCCAGACTAGGAACCAAGAGACCCAGTACTTC. Translation gives CASSQTRNQETQYF. V is TRBV3-1 and J is TRBJ2-5; maybe TRBD2 (6 bases). V lost 3 bases and J lost 0, with 8 bases in between. CDR1 LGHDT and CDR2 YNNKEL come from the germline V gene (reference sequence). The CDR3 runs to 14 residues.